The clone carrying this T cell receptor (delta chain) has more than one count but fewer than ten. TCRdb re-called clones from the RT-PCR reads using CATT. The sample holds approximately 14,000 delta-chain clones, approximately 32% seen once. These data originate in a study of gamma-delta T cells after stem cell transplantation. The germline V gene has CDR1 GEAIGNYY and CDR2 EKD. The V gene end was trimmed by 4 bases and the J gene end by 4 bases; junction bases not matched to a gene: 13. CDR3 length equals 19 residues. The chain employs TRDV2 and TRDJ3; 9 bases fit TRDD3. The sequenced sample was gamma-delta T cells. The TCR was taken from a human donor. It is not recorded whose cells these are; they may come from a transplant donor. CDR3 coding DNA: TGTGCCTGTGAGTCCTCTACTGGGGGACACCGGTGGGACACCCGACAGATGTTTTTC. Translated, it gives CACESSTGGHRWDTRQMFF.